This T cell receptor (beta chain) was sequenced for a study of blood T cell repertoires in COVID-19. At the level of the study: Sample material is recorded as cDNA or gDNA derived from T cells, B-cell-depleted T cells, or PBMCs.

The table came from immunoSEQ multiplex PCR; TCRdb's copy has only in-frame clones and leaves some out. Of 210,000 or so clones in the sample, roughly 80% were seen once. Germline CDR1 and CDR2: SGHRS and YFSETQ. V was clipped by 4 bases and J by 3 bases, with 15 bases between them. This CDR3 region has 15 residues. This chain uses TRBV5-1 with TRBJ2-3; tentatively, D is TRBD2 (5 bases). Sequences were obtained from peripheral blood. This clonotype originated in a woman aged 80 or over with COVID-19, enrolled during active disease. CDR3 nucleotide sequence: TGCGCCAGCAGCAGCGCGTTTGAGGGTACAGATACGCAGTATTTT. It yields the protein CASSSAFEGTDTQYF.